The 28 T cell receptor beta chains in this list originate from one sample, sequenced in a study of T cells in Graves' hyperthyroidism and ophthalmopathy. TCR beta CDR3 regions were amplified from RNA. HTBI primers were employed in a first-round RT-PCR of the TCR CDR3. Each CDR3 protein gets one entry after TCRdb re-called the multiplex PCR reads with MiXCR. The table lists hundreds of thousands of distinct CDR3 sequences, under 60% of them singletons, with 8.2% in the top ten. Specimen: peripheral blood or thyroid tissue (not recorded which). These receptors were taken from a young woman with Graves' hyperthyroidism.

A note on this clonotype: A much larger clone differs from this one at a single base, so this may be a read error. The rearrangement links TRBV25-1 to TRBJ1-1, with D possibly being TRBD1 (5 bases). In germline, CDR1 is MGHDK, CDR2 SYGVNS. CDR3 length equals 13 residues. In DNA, the CDR3 is TGTGCCAGCAGCCAGGGACCCTACCCTGAAGTTTTCTTT. The encoded protein is CASSQGPYPEVFF.

The chain joins TRBV24-1 to TRBJ1-5; 9 nucleotides match TRBD1. CDR3 length: 14 amino acids. Germline lookup yields CDR1 KGHDR and CDR2 SFDVKD. The trim removed 4 bases at V and 7 bases at J, leaving 4 bases unmatched. The CDR3: CATSERTGDQPQHF. The CDR3 coding sequence is TGTGCCACCAGTGAGCGGACAGGGGACCAGCCCCAGCATTTT.

This clonotype was recorded many times. The chain has TRBV20-1 and TRBJ1-3; possibly TRBD1 for D (5 bases). The V end lost 5 bases, the J end lost 0 bases, and 8 bases lay between the germline ends. The CDR3 totals 13 residues. Germline V lookup: CDR1 DFQATT, CDR2 SNEGSKA (reference sequence). The CDR3 coding sequence is TGCAGTGCTGGCGACAGCTCTGGAAACACCATATATTTT. Its protein is CSAGDSSGNTIYF.

The rearrangement joins TRBV9 to TRBJ2-7; TRBD1 aligns across 8 bases. V was pared by 0 bases and J by 6 bases, with 5 bases of the junction left unmatched. This CDR3 contains 14 residues. The germline gives CDR1 SGDLS, CDR2 YYNGEE. The CDR3 reads CASSVGRDRGEQYF. CDR3 coding DNA: TGTGCCAGCAGCGTAGGCAGAGACAGGGGCGAGCAGTACTTC. The full variable domain, with the rest looked up from reference TRBV9 and TRBJ2-7, is DSGVTQTPKHLITATGQRVTLRCSPRSGDLSVYWYQQSLDQGLQFLIQYYNGEERAKGNILERFSAQQFPDLHSELNLSSLELGDSALYFCASSVGRDRGEQYFGPGTRLTVT.

This clonotype was seen a few times. The chain uses TRBV29-1 and TRBJ1-2, with 10 bases identical to TRBD1. After removal of 6 bases from V and 10 bases from J, the junction contained 2 bases not matched to a gene. Germline-derived CDR1 and CDR2 are SQVTM and ANQGSEA. CDR3 length equals 10 residues. The CDR3 nucleotides read TGCAGCGTGGGGACAGGGGACTACACCTTC. This gives the protein CSVGTGDYTF.

The V call is TRBV10-1, the J call TRBJ2-3, with TRBD2 matching 11 bases. CDR3 length: 16 residues. V dropped 4 bases and J dropped 6; count of bases not matched to a gene: 9. Germline V gene lookup returns CDR1 WNHNN and CDR2 SYGVQD (reference sequence). The CDR3 here is CASSALTSGISDTQYF. The CDR3 DNA reads TGCGCCAGCAGTGCCCTGACTAGCGGGATTTCGGATACGCAGTATTTT.

This clonotype was seen ten or more times. This CDR3 is CASSFLGSSPLHF. In DNA form, the CDR3 reads TGCGCCAGCAGCTTCTTGGGGAGTTCACCCCTCCACTTT. This sequence joins TRBV5-1 and TRBJ1-6; D remains unclear. The CDR3 is 13 amino acids. CDR1 is SGHRS, CDR2 YFSETQ, per germline. Trimming removed 2 bases at V and 9 bases at J, with 9 bases between. Full variable domain (rest looked up from reference TRBV5-1 and TRBJ1-6): KAGVTQTPRYLIKTRGQQVTLSCSPISGHRSVSWYQQTPGQGLQFLFEYFSETQRNKGNFPGRFSGRQFSNSRSEMNVSTLELGDSALYLCASSFLGSSPLHFGNGTRLTVT.

This clonotype was detected many times. The chain links TRBV15 to TRBJ2-7; D tentatively reads TRBD1 or TRBD2 (7 bases each). Germline V gives CDR1 LNHNV, CDR2 YYDKDF (reference sequence). Trimming removed 5 bases at V and 6 bases at J, with 17 bases between. The CDR3 runs to 14 residues. CDR3 coding DNA: TGTGCCACCAGCCCGGGACAGAGGGAGGGCGAGCAGTACTTC. It translates to CATSPGQREGEQYF.

This clonotype was picked up a small number of times. The rearrangement joins TRBV25-1 to TRBJ1-1; TRBD1 agrees at 7 bases. Germline V gene lookup returns CDR1 MGHDK and CDR2 SYGVNS. This CDR3 has 12 amino acids. The junction had 5 bases not matched to a gene; V was cut back by 4 bases and J by 9 bases. The CDR3 nucleotides read TGTGCCAGCAGTGGACAGGGAGGCCAAGCTTTCTTT. The encoded protein is CASSGQGGQAFF.

The genes are TRBV15 and TRBJ2-7, with D perhaps matching TRBD2 (6 bases). V dropped 4 bases and J dropped 8 bases, with 15 bases sitting between them. The V gene's germline CDR1 is LNHNV and CDR2 YYDKDF (reference sequence). The CDR3 consists of 13 residues. CDR3 protein: CATSKTRGEQQYF. The CDR3 bases are TGTGCCACCAGCAAGACACGCGGGGAGCAGCAGTACTTC.

J is TRBJ1-1 and V is TRBV7-9, with a tentative D call TRBD1 (5 bases). Germline V gene lookup returns CDR1 SEHNR and CDR2 FQNEAQ (reference sequence). The ends were cut back, 8 bases at V and 2 bases at J, with 12 bases in the middle. This CDR3 comprises 13 residues. This CDR3 is CASSKGDNTEAFF. Here the CDR3 DNA reads TGTGCCAGCTCAAAAGGGGACAACACTGAAGCTTTCTTT. Supplemented by reference TRBV7-9 and TRBJ1-1, the full variable domain reads DTGVSQNPRHKITKRGQNVTFRCDPISEHNRLYWYRQTLGQGPEFLTYFQNEAQLEKSRLLSDRFSAERPKGSFSTLEIQRTEQGDSAMYLCASSKGDNTEAFFGQGTRLTVV.

This rearrangement joins TRBV7-8 to TRBJ1-5; D gene ambiguous. Germline CDR1 and CDR2: SGHVS and FQNEAQ. CDR3 length: 12 amino acids. The V end was cut by 3 bases, the J end by 6 bases, with 6 bases between. CDR3 nucleotide sequence: TGTGCCAGCAGCTTCGAGGCTCAGCCCCAGCATTTT. Protein: CASSFEAQPQHF.

In regard to this clonotype: The junction does not match germline at one end; this may be a read error. This chain connects TRBV2 to TRBJ1-6, with 8 bases aligning to TRBD1. CDR3 length equals 14 residues. Per germline, CDR1 SNHLY and CDR2 FYNNEI. CDR3 sequence: CASSFGTGGSPLDF. The CDR3 region has the DNA TGTGCCAGCTCCTTCGGGACAGGAGGTTCACCCCTCGACTTT. The complete variable domain, with remaining parts taken from reference TRBV2 and TRBJ1-6, reads EPEVTQTPSHQVTQMGQEVILRCVPISNHLYFYWYRQILGQKVEFLVSFYNNEISEKSEIFDDQFSVERPDGSNFTLKIRSTKLEDSAMYFCASSFGTGGSPLDFGNGTRLTVT.

This clonotype was observed a handful of times. This chain links TRBV7-2 with TRBJ1-2, with 11 bases that match TRBD1. Trimming removed 0 bases from V and 7 bases from J; junction bases left unmatched: 7. CDR1 is SGHTA and CDR2 is FQGNSA in the germline V gene. This CDR3 comprises 16 residues. The DNA of the CDR3 is TGTGCCAGCAGCTTAGCGCCGAGGACAGGGGGCTTTGGCTACACCTTC. Protein product: CASSLAPRTGGFGYTF.

Remarks on this clonotype: A read error may produce the germline difference seen at one junction end. The chain has TRBV7-2 and TRBJ2-5; D is undetermined. The CDR3 sequence is 14 residues long. Germline V gene data show CDR1 as SGHTA and CDR2 as FQGNSA. The CDR3 sequence: CAGSSAGRAQPQYF. The CDR3, as DNA: TGTGCCGGCAGCTCGGCTGGTAGGGCTCAGCCCCAGTACTTC.

V gene TRBV7-2 combines with J gene TRBJ1-2, with D unclear. Germline V gene sequence: CDR1 SGHTA, CDR2 FQGNSA. The CDR3 contains 18 residues. V lost 0 bases and J 0 bases, leaving 17 bases between the germline ends. The CDR3 nucleotides are TGTGCCAGCAGCTTAGCTCCAGTCAGCGGACCTACTAACTATGGCTACACCTTC. It encodes CASSLAPVSGPTNYGYTF.

The genes are TRBV2 and TRBJ1-6; a weak D match, TRBD1 (5 bases). CDR1 and CDR2 from the germline V gene are SNHLY and FYNNEI. Between the trimmed V and J ends, which lost 6 bases and 6 bases, there was a span of 15 bases. The CDR3 is 15 residues long. CDR3 nucleotides: TGTGCCAGCAGGAACCCCGGGACGGCTAATTCACCCCTCCACTTT. Translated, it gives CASRNPGTANSPLHF.

In its sample, this clonotype was seen a few times. V is TRBV2 and J is TRBJ2-2; TRBD1 matches 9 bases. Germline V CDR1 and CDR2: SNHLY, FYNNEI. The CDR3 contains 15 residues. J lost 3 bases, V lost 6 bases, and 5 bases had no gene match. DNA for the CDR3: TGTGCCAGCAGAGAACAGGGGGCAGACACCGGGGAGCTGTTTTTT. It is translated as CASREQGADTGELFF.

This clonotype has at least ten counts. The chain employs TRBV29-1 and TRBJ1-4; no clear D. Germline V CDR1 and CDR2: SQVTM, ANQGSEA. This CDR3 comprises 12 residues. The V and J ends lost 4 bases and 4 bases respectively, with 7 bases between them. The chain's CDR3 is CSVGKINEKLFF. The DNA of the CDR3 is TGCAGCGTTGGGAAGATTAATGAAAAACTGTTTTTT.

This clonotype was counted ten times or more. The genes are TRBV10-3 and TRBJ2-6, with TRBD2 matching 9 bases. CDR3 length: 16 residues. With 8 bases clipped from V and 0 bases from J, the junction kept 5 bases outside the gene matches. In germline, CDR1 is ENHRY, CDR2 SYGVKD. In DNA, the CDR3 is TGTGCCATCCGACTAGCGGCTAGCTCTGGGGCCAACGTCCTGACTTTC. Residues: CAIRLAASSGANVLTF.

This CDR3 is CASSLGQGADNSPLHF. DNA of the CDR3: TGCGCCAGCAGCCTGGGACAGGGGGCGGATAATTCACCCCTCCACTTT. This sequence joins TRBV5-1 and TRBJ1-6, with TRBD1 matching 12 bases. Germline CDR1 is SGHRS and CDR2 is YFSETQ. CDR3 length: 16 amino acids. V was pared by 4 bases and J by 5 bases, with 4 bases of the junction left unmatched.

The chain couples TRBV7-2 to TRBJ1-6; TRBD1 matches 7 bases. The CDR3 is 15 residues long. CDR1 and CDR2 from the germline V gene are SGHTA and FQGNSA. After removal of 5 bases from V and 2 bases from J, the junction contained 3 bases not matched to a gene. The CDR3 region is CASSPGQAYNSPLHF. CDR3 nucleotide sequence: TGTGCCAGCAGCCCCGGACAGGCCTATAATTCACCCCTCCACTTT.

The V gene is TRBV9, the J gene TRBJ1-1; 8 bases match TRBD1. The CDR3 is 17 amino acids. V was pared by 3 bases and J by 0 bases, with 10 bases of the junction left unmatched. Germline-derived CDR1 and CDR2 are SGDLS and YYNGEE. CDR3 region: CASSGGGDRLVNTEAFF. Written as DNA, the CDR3 is TGTGCCAGCAGCGGAGGGGGGGACAGGCTCGTGAACACTGAAGCTTTCTTT. The full variable domain, in which reference TRBV9 and TRBJ1-1 provide the parts outside the CDR3, is DSGVTQTPKHLITATGQRVTLRCSPRSGDLSVYWYQQSLDQGLQFLIQYYNGEERAKGNILERFSAQQFPDLHSELNLSSLELGDSALYFCASSGGGDRLVNTEAFFGQGTRLTVV.

This clonotype was picked up many times. J is TRBJ2-5 and V is TRBV29-1; 9 bases fit TRBD1. V lost 2 bases and J lost 5; bases outside the gene matches: 3. This CDR3 contains 13 residues. In germline, CDR1 is SQVTM, CDR2 ANQGSEA. CDR3 DNA: TGCAGCGTTGAAACAGGGGGCCTGGAGACCCAGTACTTC. It specifies CSVETGGLETQYF.

This clonotype has a handful of counts. The J gene is TRBJ2-7, the V gene TRBV9; TRBD2 agrees at 9 bases. Looked up from germline, CDR1 is SGDLS and CDR2 is YYNGEE. Trimming took 0 bases from V and 5 from J; bases not matched to a gene: 12. This CDR3 has 17 amino acids. CDR3 bases: TGTGCCAGCAGCGTAGCCCCCACCGGGACTAGCCGTCACGAGCAGTACTTC. This codes for CASSVAPTGTSRHEQYF.

The V and J genes are TRBV10-3 and TRBJ1-1; no definite D call. CDR1 and CDR2 from the germline V gene are ENHRY and SYGVKD. The CDR3 runs 12 residues. Trimming removed 8 bases from V and 4 bases from J, with 11 bases in between. CDR3 loop: CAIARRSTEAFF. The CDR3 DNA is TGTGCCATCGCTCGGAGGAGCACTGAAGCTTTCTTT.

This clonotype occurred many times. This chain joins TRBV29-1 and TRBJ2-7; D assignment may be TRBD1 or TRBD2 (5 bases each). Germline assignment: CDR1 SQVTM and CDR2 ANQGSEA. The CDR3 length is 15 residues. Trimming took 6 bases from V and 2 from J, leaving 20 bases between them. The CDR3 is CSVVGTGTETYEQYF. As DNA, the CDR3 is TGCAGCGTCGTGGGGACCGGGACGGAAACCTACGAGCAGTACTTC.

This clonotype was counted many times. The chain employs TRBV7-2 and TRBJ2-5; the D gene is possibly TRBD2 (6 bases). Germline CDR1 SGHTA, CDR2 FQGNSA. V was cut by 3 bases and J by 5 bases, with 10 bases left in between. The CDR3 has 13 amino acids. CDR3 residues: CASSLPGAETQYF. The CDR3 nucleotides are TGTGCCAGCAGCTTGCCGGGAGCGGAGACCCAGTACTTC. The whole variable domain, remainder taken from reference TRBV7-2 and TRBJ2-5, is GAGVSQSPSNKVTEKGKDVELRCDPISGHTALYWYRQSLGQGLEFLIYFQGNSAPDKSGLPSDRFSAERTGGSVSTLTIQRTQQEDSAVYLCASSLPGAETQYFGPGTRLLVL.